Only a few counts were recorded for the clone carrying this TCR beta chain. Generated by immunoSEQ multiplex PCR, the TCRdb table keeps only in-frame clones and is missing some. The table has approximately 210,000 clones, approximately 82% seen once. This specimen belongs to a study of blood T cell repertoires in COVID-19. The receptor was isolated from a man aged 50 to 59 with active or convalescent COVID-19. The sequencing input was peripheral blood.

This chain's CDR3 is CASSLGQGVWYEQYF. CDR3 in DNA: TGTGCCAGCAGCTTGGGACAGGGGGTATGGTACGAGCAGTACTTC. The gene calls are TRBV5-4 and TRBJ2-7; 9 bases match TRBD1. Germline V gives CDR1 SGHNT, CDR2 YYREEE (reference sequence). There are 15 residues in the CDR3. Trimming at V came to 0 bases and at J to 4 bases, leaving 5 bases not matched to a gene. Together with reference TRBV5-4 and TRBJ2-7, the CDR3 gives the full variable domain: ETGVTQSPTHLIKTRGQQVTLRCSSQSGHNTVSWYQQALGQGPQFIFQYYREEENGRGNFPPRFSGLQFPNYSSELNVNALELDDSALYLCASSLGQGVWYEQYFGPGTRLTVT.